Sequencing of this T cell receptor (beta chain) was carried out in a study of CD8 T cells in Susac syndrome. Study overall: Sequenced Susac syndrome patients included roughly six with active disease and fewer than 10 who were in remission.

Reverse transcription of about 0.45 to 1 ug RNA was performed with random hexamers. MiXCR was run by TCRdb on the immunoSEQ multiplex PCR reads, yielding one entry per CDR3 protein. The sample holds 120,000 or so distinct CDR3 sequences, approximately 96% seen once. Notes on the study in general: The authors acknowledged that their TCR sequencing and HLA analysis involved a relatively small number of individuals.

The CDR3 is 15 amino acids. V was trimmed by 2 bases and J by 0 bases, leaving 11 bases between them. Germline lookup yields CDR1 MNHEY and CDR2 SVGAGI. Points on this clonotype: Antigen unknown.

The sample comprised CD8+ T cells from PBMCs. The clonotype comes from a human donor with Susac syndrome. The rearrangement joins TRBV6-5 to TRBJ2-7, with D tentatively TRBD1 or TRBD2 (5 bases each). The CDR3 region is CASSYGDPSSYEQYF. CDR3 nucleotide sequence: TGTGCCAGCAGTTACGGGGACCCGAGCTCCTACGAGCAGTACTTC.